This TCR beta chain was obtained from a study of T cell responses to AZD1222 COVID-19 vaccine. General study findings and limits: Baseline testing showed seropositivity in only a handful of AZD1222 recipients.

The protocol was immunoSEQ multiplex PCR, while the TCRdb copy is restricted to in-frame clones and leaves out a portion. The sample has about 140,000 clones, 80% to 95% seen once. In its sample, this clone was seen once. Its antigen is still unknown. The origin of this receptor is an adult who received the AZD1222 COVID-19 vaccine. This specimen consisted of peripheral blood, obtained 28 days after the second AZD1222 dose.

The CDR3 sequence is CSVEGQGSYTF. The CDR3, as DNA: TGCAGCGTTGAGGGACAGGGGTCCTACACCTTC. This chain links TRBV29-1 with TRBJ1-2; 10 positions match TRBD1. The junction had 2 bases not matched to a gene; V was cut back by 3 bases and J by 10 bases. Looked up from germline, CDR1 is SQVTM and CDR2 is ANQGSEA. The CDR3 has 11 residues.